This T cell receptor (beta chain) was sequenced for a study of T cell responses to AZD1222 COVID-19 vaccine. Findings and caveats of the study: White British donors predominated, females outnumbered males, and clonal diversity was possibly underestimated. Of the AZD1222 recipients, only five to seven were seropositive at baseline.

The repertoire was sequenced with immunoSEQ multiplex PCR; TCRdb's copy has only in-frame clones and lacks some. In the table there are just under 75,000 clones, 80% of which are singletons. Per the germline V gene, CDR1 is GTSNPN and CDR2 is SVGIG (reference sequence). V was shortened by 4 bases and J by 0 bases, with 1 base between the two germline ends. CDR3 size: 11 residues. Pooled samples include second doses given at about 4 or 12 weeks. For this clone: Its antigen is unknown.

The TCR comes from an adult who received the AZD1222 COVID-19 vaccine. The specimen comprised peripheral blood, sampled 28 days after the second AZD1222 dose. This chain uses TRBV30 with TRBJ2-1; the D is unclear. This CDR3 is CAWNSYNEQFF. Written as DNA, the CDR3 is TGTGCCTGGAACTCCTACAATGAGCAGTTCTTC.